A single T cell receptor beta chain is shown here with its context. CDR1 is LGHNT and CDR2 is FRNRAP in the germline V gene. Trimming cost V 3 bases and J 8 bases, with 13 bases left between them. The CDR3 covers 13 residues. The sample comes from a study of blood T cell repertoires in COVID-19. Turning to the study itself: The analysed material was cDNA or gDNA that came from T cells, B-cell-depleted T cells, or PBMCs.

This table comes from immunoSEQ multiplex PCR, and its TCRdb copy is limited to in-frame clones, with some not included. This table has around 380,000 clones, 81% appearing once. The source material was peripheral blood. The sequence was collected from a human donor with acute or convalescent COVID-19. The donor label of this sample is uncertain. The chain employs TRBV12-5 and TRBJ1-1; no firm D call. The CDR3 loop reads CASGFFPLFEAFF. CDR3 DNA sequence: TGTGCTAGTGGTTTCTTTCCCTTGTTCGAAGCTTTCTTT. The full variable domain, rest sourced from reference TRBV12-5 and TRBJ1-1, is DARVTQTPRHKVTEMGQEVTMRCQPILGHNTVFWYRQTMMQGLELLAYFRNRAPLDDSGMPKDRFSAEMPDATLATLKIQPSEPRDSAVYFCASGFFPLFEAFFGQGTRLTVV.